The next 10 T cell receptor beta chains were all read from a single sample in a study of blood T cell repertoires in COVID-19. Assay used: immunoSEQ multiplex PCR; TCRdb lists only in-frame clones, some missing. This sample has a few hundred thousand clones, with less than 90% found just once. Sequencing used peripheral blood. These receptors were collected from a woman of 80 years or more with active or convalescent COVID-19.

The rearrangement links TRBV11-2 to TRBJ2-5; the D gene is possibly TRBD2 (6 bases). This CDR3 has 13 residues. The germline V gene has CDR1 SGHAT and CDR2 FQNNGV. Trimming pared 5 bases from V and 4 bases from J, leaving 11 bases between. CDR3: CASSLGGRETQYF. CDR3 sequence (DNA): TGTGCCAGCAGCCTGGGAGGCAGAGAGACCCAGTACTTC.

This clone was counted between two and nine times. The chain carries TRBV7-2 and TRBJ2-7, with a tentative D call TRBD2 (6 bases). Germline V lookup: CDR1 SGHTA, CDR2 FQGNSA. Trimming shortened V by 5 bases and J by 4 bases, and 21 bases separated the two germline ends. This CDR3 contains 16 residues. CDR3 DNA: TGTGCCAGCAGCCCCAGGGACGGCCCGGCGGGATACGAGCAGTACTTC. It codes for CASSPRDGPAGYEQYF.

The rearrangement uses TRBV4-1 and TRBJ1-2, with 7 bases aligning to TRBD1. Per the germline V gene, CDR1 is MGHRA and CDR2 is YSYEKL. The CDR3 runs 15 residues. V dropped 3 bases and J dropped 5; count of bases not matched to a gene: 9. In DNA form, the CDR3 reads TGCGCCAGCAGCCAGGGACAGACTACGGGGTATGGCTACACCTTC. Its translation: CASSQGQTTGYGYTF.

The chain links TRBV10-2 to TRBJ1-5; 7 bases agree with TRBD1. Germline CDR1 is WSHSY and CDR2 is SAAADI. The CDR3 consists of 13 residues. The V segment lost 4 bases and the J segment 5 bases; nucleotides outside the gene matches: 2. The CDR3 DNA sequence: TGCGCCAGCAGTGGACAGGGCCATCAGCCCCAGCATTTT. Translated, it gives CASSGQGHQPQHF.

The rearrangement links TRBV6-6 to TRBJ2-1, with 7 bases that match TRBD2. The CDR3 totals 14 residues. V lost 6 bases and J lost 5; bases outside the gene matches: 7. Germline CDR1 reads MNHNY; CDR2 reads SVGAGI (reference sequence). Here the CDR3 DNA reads TGTGCCAGCAGGTTGGGGGAGGGGCACAATGAGCAGTTCTTC. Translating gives CASRLGEGHNEQFF.

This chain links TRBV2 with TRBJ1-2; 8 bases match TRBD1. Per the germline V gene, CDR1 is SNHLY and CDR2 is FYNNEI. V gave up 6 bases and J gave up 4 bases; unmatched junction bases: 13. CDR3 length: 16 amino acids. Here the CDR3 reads CASRRQRGQESYGYTF. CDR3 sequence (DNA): TGTGCCAGCAGGAGACAGCGGGGACAGGAAAGCTATGGCTACACCTTC.

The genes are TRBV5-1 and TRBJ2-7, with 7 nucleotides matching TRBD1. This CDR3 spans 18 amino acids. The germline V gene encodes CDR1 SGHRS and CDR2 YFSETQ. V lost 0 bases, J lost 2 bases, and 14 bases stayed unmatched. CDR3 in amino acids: CASSLVPPRGNITYEQYF. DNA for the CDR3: TGCGCCAGCAGCTTGGTTCCGCCCAGGGGGAATATCACCTACGAGCAGTACTTC.

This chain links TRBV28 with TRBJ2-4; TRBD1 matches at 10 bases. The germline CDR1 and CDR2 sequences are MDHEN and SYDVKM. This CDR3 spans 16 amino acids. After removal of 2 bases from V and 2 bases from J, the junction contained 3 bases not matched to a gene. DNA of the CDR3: TGTGCCAGCAGTTTACGGGACAGGGGAACCAAAAACATTCAGTACTTC. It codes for CASSLRDRGTKNIQYF.

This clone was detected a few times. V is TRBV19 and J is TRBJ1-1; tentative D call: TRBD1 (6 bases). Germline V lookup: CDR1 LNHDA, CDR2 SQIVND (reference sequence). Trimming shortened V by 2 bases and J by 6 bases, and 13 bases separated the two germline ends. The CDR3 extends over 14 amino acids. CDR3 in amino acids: CASSIRGGRAEAFF. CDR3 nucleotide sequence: TGTGCCAGTAGTATACGAGGGGGTCGGGCTGAAGCTTTCTTT.

The CDR3 sequence is CASSKLNQPQHF. The CDR3 region has the DNA TGTGCCAGCAGTAAGCTGAATCAGCCCCAGCATTTT. The rearrangement joins TRBV5-6 to TRBJ1-5; D unresolved. The length of the CDR3 is 12 residues. CDR1 and CDR2 (germline): SGHDT, YYEEEE. Trimming took 5 bases from V and 4 from J, leaving 7 bases between them.